The clone carrying this TCR beta chain was counted between two and nine times. Germline and junction disagree at one end, which may indicate a read error. The data originate from a study of neurological immune-mediated disorders. Synthesis of cDNA used 5'RACE (with 10-nucleotide random UMIs). In TCRdb, the 5' RACE reads were re-called with MiXCR into one record per CDR3 protein. The data hold approximately 100,000 distinct CDR3 sequences, with 3% to 4.5% observed a single time. The length of the CDR3 is 15 residues. The germline V gene has CDR1 LGHDT and CDR2 YNNKEL (reference sequence). Source material: PBMCs. This chain joins TRBV3-1 and TRBJ1-6; the D gene is possibly TRBD1 (6 bases). The clonotype originates from a woman aged 45-60 years with multiple sclerosis. DNA for the CDR3: TGTGCCAGCAGCTACATGGACAGTCAGCATTCAACCCTCAACTTT. Translation gives CASSYMDSQHSTLNF. The variable domain in full, with the rest retrieved from reference TRBV3-1 and TRBJ1-6, is DTAVSQTPKYLVTQMGNDKSIKCEQNLGHDTMYWYKQDSKKFLKIMFSYNNKELIINETVPNRFSPKSPDKAHLNLHINSLELGDSAVYFCASSYMDSQHSTLNFGNGTRLTVT.